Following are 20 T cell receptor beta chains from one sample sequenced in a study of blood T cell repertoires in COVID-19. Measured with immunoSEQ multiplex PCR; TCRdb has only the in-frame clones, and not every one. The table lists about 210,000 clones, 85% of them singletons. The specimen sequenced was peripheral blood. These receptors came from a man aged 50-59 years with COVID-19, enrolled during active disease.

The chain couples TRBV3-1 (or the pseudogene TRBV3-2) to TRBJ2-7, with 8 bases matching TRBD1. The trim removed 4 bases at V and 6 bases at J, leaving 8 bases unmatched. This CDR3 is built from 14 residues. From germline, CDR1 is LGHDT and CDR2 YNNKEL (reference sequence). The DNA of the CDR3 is TGTGCCAGCAGCCCTCGCCGACAGGGGCTCGAGCAGTACTTC. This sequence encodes CASSPRRQGLEQYF.

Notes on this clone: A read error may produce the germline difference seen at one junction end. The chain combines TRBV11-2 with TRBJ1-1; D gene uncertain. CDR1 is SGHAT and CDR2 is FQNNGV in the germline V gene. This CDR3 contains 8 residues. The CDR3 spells CASSLSSF. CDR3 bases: TGTGCCAGCAGCTTATCGTCCTTT.

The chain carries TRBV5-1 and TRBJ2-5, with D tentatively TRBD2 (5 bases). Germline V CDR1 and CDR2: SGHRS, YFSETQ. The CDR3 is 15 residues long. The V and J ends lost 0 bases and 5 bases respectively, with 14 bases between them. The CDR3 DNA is TGCGCCAGCAGCTTGGGGGCAGGATCGGGGGAGACCCAGTACTTC. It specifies CASSLGAGSGETQYF. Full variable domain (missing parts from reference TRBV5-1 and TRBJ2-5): KAGVTQTPRYLIKTRGQQVTLSCSPISGHRSVSWYQQTPGQGLQFLFEYFSETQRNKGNFPGRFSGRQFSNSRSEMNVSTLELGDSALYLCASSLGAGSGETQYFGPGTRLLVL.

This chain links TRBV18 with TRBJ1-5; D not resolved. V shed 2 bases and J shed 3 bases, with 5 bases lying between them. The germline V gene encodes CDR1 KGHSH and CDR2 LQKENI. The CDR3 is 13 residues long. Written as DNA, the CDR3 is TGTGCCAGCTCACCAGGAGCCAATCAGCCCCAGCATTTT. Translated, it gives CASSPGANQPQHF.

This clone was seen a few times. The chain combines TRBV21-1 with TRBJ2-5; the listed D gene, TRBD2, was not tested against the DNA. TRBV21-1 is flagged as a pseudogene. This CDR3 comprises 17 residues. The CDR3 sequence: CASSKERLAGSWETQYF. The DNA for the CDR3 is TGTGCCAGCAGCAAGGAAAGGCTAGCGGGGTCTTGGGAGACCCAGTACTTC.

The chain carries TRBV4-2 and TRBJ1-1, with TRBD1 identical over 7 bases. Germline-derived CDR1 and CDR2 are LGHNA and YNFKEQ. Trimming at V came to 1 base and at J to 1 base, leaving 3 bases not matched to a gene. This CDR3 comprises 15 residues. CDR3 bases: TGTGCCAGCAGCCAAGCGGAGGGGGCGAACACTGAAGCTTTCTTT. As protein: CASSQAEGANTEAFF.

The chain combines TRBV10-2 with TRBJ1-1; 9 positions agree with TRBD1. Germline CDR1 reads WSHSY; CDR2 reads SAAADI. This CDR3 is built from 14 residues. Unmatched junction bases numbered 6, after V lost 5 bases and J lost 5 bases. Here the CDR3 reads CASSRTGVDTEAFF. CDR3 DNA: TGCGCCAGCAGTCGGACAGGGGTGGATACTGAAGCTTTCTTT.

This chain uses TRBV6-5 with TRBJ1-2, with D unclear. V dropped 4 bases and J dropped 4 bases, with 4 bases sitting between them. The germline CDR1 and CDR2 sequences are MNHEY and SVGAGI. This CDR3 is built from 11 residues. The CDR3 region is CASSSSYGYTF. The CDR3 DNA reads TGTGCCAGCAGTTCATCCTATGGCTACACCTTC.

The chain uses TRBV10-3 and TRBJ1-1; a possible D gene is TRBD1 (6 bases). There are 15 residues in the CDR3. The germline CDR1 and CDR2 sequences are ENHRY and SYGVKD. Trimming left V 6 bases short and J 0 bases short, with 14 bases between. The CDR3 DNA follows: TGTGCCATCAGCCCGGCGCAGGGGCTGAACACTGAAGCTTTCTTT. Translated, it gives CAISPAQGLNTEAFF.

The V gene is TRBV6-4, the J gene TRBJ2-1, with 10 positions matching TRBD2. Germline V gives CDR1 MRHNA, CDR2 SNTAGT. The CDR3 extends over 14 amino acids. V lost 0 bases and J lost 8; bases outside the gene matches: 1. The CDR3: CASSDSSGGDEQFF. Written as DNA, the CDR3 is TGTGCCAGCAGTGACTCGAGCGGGGGGGATGAGCAGTTCTTC.

CDR3: CASSSPPRLARTGETQYF. The CDR3 DNA is TGCGCCAGCAGCTCCCCCCCCCGACTAGCCCGCACCGGAGAGACCCAGTACTTC. The genes are TRBV5-1 and TRBJ2-5, with 7 bases matching TRBD2. CDR1 SGHRS and CDR2 YFSETQ come from the germline V gene. The CDR3 totals 18 residues. V lost 3 bases to trimming and J lost 4 bases; unmatched junction nucleotides: 18.

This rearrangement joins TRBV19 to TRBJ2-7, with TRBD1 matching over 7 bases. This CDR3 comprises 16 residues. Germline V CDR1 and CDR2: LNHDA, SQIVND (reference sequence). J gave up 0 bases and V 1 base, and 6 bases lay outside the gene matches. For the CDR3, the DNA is TGTGCCAGTAGTATAGGGTGGCAGGGGGACTCCTACGAGCAGTACTTC. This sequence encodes CASSIGWQGDSYEQYF.

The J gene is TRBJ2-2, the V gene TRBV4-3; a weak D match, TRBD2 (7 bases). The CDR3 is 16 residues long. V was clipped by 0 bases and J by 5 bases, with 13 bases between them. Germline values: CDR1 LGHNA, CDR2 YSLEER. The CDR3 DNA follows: TGCGCCAGCAGCCAAGATAAGGGGGGGCGAACCGGGGAGCTGTTTTTT. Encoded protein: CASSQDKGGRTGELFF.

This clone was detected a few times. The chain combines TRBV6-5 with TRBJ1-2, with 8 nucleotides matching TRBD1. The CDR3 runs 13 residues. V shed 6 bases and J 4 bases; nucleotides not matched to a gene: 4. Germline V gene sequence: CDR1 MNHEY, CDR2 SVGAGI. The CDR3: CASSHGQGYGYTF. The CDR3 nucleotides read TGTGCCAGCAGCCATGGACAGGGCTATGGCTACACCTTC.

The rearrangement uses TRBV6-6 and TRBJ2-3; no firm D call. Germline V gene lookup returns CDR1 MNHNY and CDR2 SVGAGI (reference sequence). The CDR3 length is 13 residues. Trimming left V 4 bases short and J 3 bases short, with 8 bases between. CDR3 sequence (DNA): TGTGCCAGCAGTTCCCCAACAACAGATACGCAGTATTTT. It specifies CASSSPTTDTQYF.

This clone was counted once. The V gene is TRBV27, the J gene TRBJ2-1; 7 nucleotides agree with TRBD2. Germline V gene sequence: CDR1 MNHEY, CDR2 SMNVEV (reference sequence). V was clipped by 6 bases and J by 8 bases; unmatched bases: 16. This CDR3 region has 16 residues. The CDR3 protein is CASRGLWGGFRDEQFF. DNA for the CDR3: TGTGCCAGCAGGGGCCTTTGGGGGGGATTTCGCGATGAGCAGTTCTTC.

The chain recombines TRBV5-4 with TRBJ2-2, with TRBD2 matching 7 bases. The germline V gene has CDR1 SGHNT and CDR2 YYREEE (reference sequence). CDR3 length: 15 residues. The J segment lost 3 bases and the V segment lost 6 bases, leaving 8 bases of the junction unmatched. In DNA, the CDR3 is TGTGCCAGCACCTCCAGCGGGGAATACACCGGGGAGCTGTTTTTT. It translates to CASTSSGEYTGELFF. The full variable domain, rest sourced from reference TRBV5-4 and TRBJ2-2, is ETGVTQSPTHLIKTRGQQVTLRCSSQSGHNTVSWYQQALGQGPQFIFQYYREEENGRGNFPPRFSGLQFPNYSSELNVNALELDDSALYLCASTSSGEYTGELFFGEGSRLTVL.

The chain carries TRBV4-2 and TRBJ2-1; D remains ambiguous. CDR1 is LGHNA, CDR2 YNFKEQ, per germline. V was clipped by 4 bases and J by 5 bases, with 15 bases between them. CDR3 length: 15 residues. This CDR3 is CASSLYPLADNEQFF. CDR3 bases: TGTGCCAGCAGCCTATACCCTCTGGCGGACAATGAGCAGTTCTTC.

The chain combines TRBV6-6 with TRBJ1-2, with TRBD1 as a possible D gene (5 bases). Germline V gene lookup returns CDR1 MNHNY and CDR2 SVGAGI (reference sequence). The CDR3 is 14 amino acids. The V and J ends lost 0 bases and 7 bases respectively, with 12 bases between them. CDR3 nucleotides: TGTGCCAGCAGTTACTCGGACAATCCTTCTGGCTACACCTTC. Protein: CASSYSDNPSGYTF.

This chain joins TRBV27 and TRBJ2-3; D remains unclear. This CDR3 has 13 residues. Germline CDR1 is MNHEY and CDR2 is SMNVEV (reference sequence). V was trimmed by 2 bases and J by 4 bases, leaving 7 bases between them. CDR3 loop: CASSLVGPDTQYF. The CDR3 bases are TGTGCCAGCAGTTTAGTTGGGCCAGATACGCAGTATTTT.